This section outlines one T cell receptor (beta chain) sequence together with its context. Its antigen is not yet known. No much larger clone exists at a distance of one base, and base qualities are not known. Using the deep immunoSEQ assay, multiplex PCR amplified TCR CDR3 regions from genomic DNA. Extracted genomic DNA from each cell subset was spread evenly across all wells of several immunoSEQ 96-well plates, with each plate serving as a replicate. For unsorted PBMC, 300 ng genomic DNA, equal to about 30,000 T cell genomes, was loaded into each replicate PCR. Ten immunoSEQ deep assay plates were used to sequence the unsorted PBMC genomic DNA. Purified libraries were measured with a Qubit 3.0 fluorometer, size-checked on a Bioanalyzer 2100, and measured again with the KAPA Library Quantification kit. Each immunoSEQ 96-well plate was sequenced on its own single-read 150-cycle Illumina NextSeq 550 flow cell. For the original study's pipeline: Because the immunoSEQ output included only junctional sequences and no quality scores, the filtering could not be the same as the filtering used for full-length reads. To assign V/J genes and CDR3, sequences were annotated using PyIR, a Python wrapper for IgBLAST v1.9, with IMGT germline references. Reads were filtered out if the reads had weak V/J assignments (E-value above 1e-6), no CDR3, stop codons, out-of-frame junctions, or ambiguous translated residues. A V3J clonotype was defined by an identical inferred V gene, J gene, and CDR3 amino acid sequence. Percentage overlap between repertoires was computed as shared unique clonotypes divided by the size of the smaller repertoire. Richness of each repertoire was evaluated using RTK rarefaction, the Chao1 estimator, and Recon v2.1 estimates of unobserved clonotypes. This immuneACCESS table, as held by TCRdb, lists in-frame sequences with V and J called but not all clones. Of the missing ones, under half trace to an unresolved V gene in checked studies; the others have no known cause. V, J and clone size are those of that table, while D and trimming were read from the DNA. This sample lists about 490,000 clones; around 73% were detected once. The top ten hold 12% of the sample.

Healthy HIV-negative adults with no recently reported acute infections or vaccinations were included as donors. Only Caucasian adults living in Nashville, Tennessee, USA were represented among the donors. For unsorted samples, tens of millions of PBMCs were counted, and genomic DNA was extracted using the QIAamp DNA Blood Mini kit. Blood was collected by leukapheresis, and PBMCs were isolated by Ficoll-Histopaque density gradient centrifugation and then cryopreserved in liquid nitrogen vapor phase. The sample originates from a study of shared clonotypes between healthy human individuals (TCRdb year 2020). Describing the broader study: A couple of women and a few men aged 18 to 49 years were included in the cohort. Per donor, leukapheresis produced somewhere between about 0.9 and 9.5 billion PBMCs. To estimate repertoire size and how much clonotypes are shared between individuals, the study performed deep sequencing of blood TCR repertoires from about five healthy adults. To increase sequencing depth and limit assay-specific biases, TCR repertoire library preparation and sequencing were carried out by different laboratories using diverse techniques. General conclusions and limits of the study: The small number of donors limited the genetic and exposure-history diversity represented. Pairwise subsampling led to the expectation that sequencing depth would affect the degree of clonotype sharing among donors. Sampling was limited to blood, and TCR repertoires in tissue likely differ from TCR repertoires in blood.

CDR1 is given as KGHSH and CDR2 as LQKENI, both from the germline V gene. Including cysteine and phenylalanine, the CDR3 has 15 amino acids. CDR3 DNA is the only sequence kept; it has 45 bases, read in frame from the first base. V was cut back by 0 bases and J by 4 bases, leaving a gap of 10 bases between them. This clonotype originated in a woman aged 35 to 49 in good health. Some clones in this sample may be carry-over from other donors' samples. The rearrangement combines TRBV18 with TRBJ2-1; the D region possibly corresponds to TRBD1 (5 bases align). The specimen sequenced was PBMCs. The DNA is as follows: TGTGCCAGCTCACCACCGATGACAGTTTACAATGAGCAGTTCTTC. It translates as CASSPPMTVYNEQFF.